Each of the 18 T cell receptor beta chains below was sequenced from the same sample in a study of blood T cell repertoires in COVID-19. Assay: immunoSEQ multiplex PCR; the TCRdb copy retains only in-frame clones and omits some. The profile covers tens of thousands of clones, with 60% to 85% appearing a single time and more than 12% taken by the ten largest. The sequenced sample was peripheral blood. The receptors stem from a human donor with active or convalescent COVID-19. The donor label of this sample is uncertain.

The genes are TRBV4-2 and TRBJ2-1; 7 bases are a match to TRBD2. The CDR3 spans 15 residues. The V gene end was trimmed by 0 bases and the J gene end by 6 bases; junction bases not matched to a gene: 5. Germline CDR1 is LGHNA and CDR2 is YNFKEQ. The CDR3 bases are TGTGCCAGCAGCCAAGACGGACTAGTAGCCAATGAGCAGTTCTTC. It is translated as CASSQDGLVANEQFF.

V and J are TRBV6-5 and TRBJ1-2, with 8 bases fitting TRBD1. The CDR3 spans 14 residues. From germline, CDR1 is MNHEY and CDR2 SVGAGI. Trimming removed 6 bases from V and 4 bases from J; junction bases left unmatched: 7. DNA for the CDR3: TGTGCCAGCAGGAAGACAGGGGACCTCTATGGCTACACCTTC. Translated: CASRKTGDLYGYTF.

The chain couples TRBV7-9 to TRBJ1-4, with D possibly matching TRBD1 (5 bases). There are 13 residues in the CDR3. CDR1 is SEHNR, CDR2 FQNEAQ, per germline (reference sequence). V lost 1 base, J lost 11 bases, and 11 bases lay in between. Written as DNA, the CDR3 is TGTGCCAGCAGCTTAGACCGGGGGGATAAACTGTTTTTT. Protein: CASSLDRGDKLFF.

The chain joins TRBV2 to TRBJ2-3; 10 bases are shared with TRBD2. The CDR3 contains 14 residues. Germline CDR1 and CDR2: SNHLY and FYNNEI. Trimming removed 6 bases from V and 0 bases from J; junction bases left unmatched: 0. The CDR3 coding sequence is TGTGCCAGCAGGACTAGCGGGAGCACAGATACGCAGTATTTT. Residues: CASRTSGSTDTQYF.

This clone occurred a few times. The rearrangement links TRBV14 to TRBJ2-7; 7 bases fit TRBD1. From germline, CDR1 is SGHDN and CDR2 FVKESK. The CDR3 sequence is 14 residues long. With V trimmed by 3 bases and J by 3 bases, 5 bases remained unmatched. The CDR3 DNA is TGTGCCAGCAGCCAGGCAGGGGGATACTACGAGCAGTACTTC. This codes for CASSQAGGYYEQYF.

This clone was observed a single time. The genes are TRBV4-2 and TRBJ1-4, with D possibly TRBD1 on 5 matching bases. Trimming left V 0 bases short and J 10 bases short, with 18 bases between. The V gene's germline CDR1 is LGHNA and CDR2 YNFKEQ. The CDR3 sequence is 16 residues long. The CDR3 sequence is CASSQDRGSGGGKLFF. Written as DNA, the CDR3 is TGTGCCAGCAGCCAAGATCGCGGTTCGGGGGGAGGAAAACTGTTTTTT.

This chain uses TRBV18 with TRBJ2-5; TRBD1 matches at 7 bases. The CDR3 runs 13 residues. CDR1 KGHSH and CDR2 LQKENI come from the germline V gene. V lost 6 bases, J lost 2 bases, and 3 bases stayed unmatched. The CDR3 sequence is CASSPGQQETQYF. The DNA of the CDR3 is TGTGCCAGCTCCCCGGGACAGCAAGAGACCCAGTACTTC.

This clone was counted a few times. The sample has other DNA sequences that encode this CDR3 too. V and J are TRBV29-1 and TRBJ2-7; 8 bases are shared with TRBD2. The CDR3 consists of 12 residues. With 4 bases clipped from V and 6 bases from J, the junction kept 5 bases outside the gene matches. In germline, CDR1 is SQVTM, CDR2 ANQGSEA. DNA for the CDR3: TGCAGCGTTGGACCCGGGGGGGGCGAGCAGTACTTC. The encoded protein is CSVGPGGGEQYF.

The chain recombines TRBV5-1 with TRBJ2-1, with 8 bases fitting TRBD1. Germline loops: CDR1 SGHRS, CDR2 YFSETQ. CDR3 length: 15 residues. The V segment lost 2 bases and the J segment 5 bases; nucleotides outside the gene matches: 6. The CDR3 protein is CASSLEQGVHNEQFF. In DNA, the CDR3 is TGCGCCAGCAGCTTAGAACAGGGGGTCCACAATGAGCAGTTCTTC.

V is TRBV25-1 and J is TRBJ2-3; 10 bases are shared with TRBD2. The germline gives CDR1 MGHDK, CDR2 SYGVNS. With 10 bases clipped from V and 3 bases from J, the junction kept 4 bases outside the gene matches. The CDR3 is 13 amino acids. CDR3 protein: CATIAGGTDTQYF. The DNA for the CDR3 is TGTGCCACCATAGCGGGAGGAACAGATACGCAGTATTTT.

This clone turned up a few times. The rearrangement links TRBV15 to TRBJ1-5, with TRBD1 identical over 8 bases. The CDR3 consists of 14 residues. Germline V lookup: CDR1 LNHNV, CDR2 YYDKDF (reference sequence). V shed 3 bases, J shed 6 bases, and the junction held 4 bases outside the gene matches. The CDR3 spells CATSRADRAQPQHF. CDR3 DNA sequence: TGTGCCACCAGCAGGGCGGACAGGGCTCAGCCCCAGCATTTT. Full variable domain (outside the CDR3, taken from reference TRBV15 and TRBJ1-5): DAMVIQNPRYQVTQFGKPVTLSCSQTLNHNVMYWYQQKSSQAPKLLFHYYDKDFNNEADTPDNFQSRRPNTSFCFLDIRSPGLGDTAMYLCATSRADRAQPQHFGDGTRLSIL.

This clone has a handful of counts. The V call is TRBV9, the J call TRBJ2-7; D not resolved. The germline V gene has CDR1 SGDLS and CDR2 YYNGEE. The CDR3 spans 13 residues. Trimming pared 0 bases from V and 5 bases from J, leaving 9 bases between. The CDR3 region is CASSVDLLHEQYF. CDR3 DNA: TGTGCCAGCAGCGTAGACTTGCTACACGAGCAGTACTTC.

The chain joins TRBV29-1 to TRBJ2-1; possibly TRBD2 for D (6 bases). Trimming stripped 2 bases from V and 2 bases from J, with 10 bases between. Germline CDR1 and CDR2: SQVTM and ANQGSEA. This CDR3 has 14 amino acids. Here the CDR3 DNA reads TGCAGCGTTGAAACGGGAGCAGCCTACAATGAGCAGTTCTTC. This codes for CSVETGAAYNEQFF.

There are a few counts of this clone. CDR3: CASSLGTGWDTEAFF. CDR3 DNA: TGTGCCAGCAGTTTGGGGACAGGGTGGGACACTGAAGCTTTCTTT. The V and J genes are TRBV28 and TRBJ1-1; TRBD1 aligns across 9 bases. The V gene end was trimmed by 3 bases and the J gene end by 3 bases; junction bases not matched to a gene: 5. CDR1 is MDHEN, CDR2 SYDVKM, per germline. The CDR3 has 15 residues.

This clone came up once. The V gene is TRBV18, the J gene TRBJ2-1, with TRBD2 identical over 8 bases. Germline assignment: CDR1 KGHSH and CDR2 LQKENI. The CDR3 sequence is 14 residues long. The V segment lost 6 bases and the J segment 7 bases; nucleotides outside the gene matches: 8. The CDR3 sequence: CASSRAGAENEQFF. The DNA for the CDR3 is TGTGCCAGCTCCCGAGCGGGAGCAGAAAATGAGCAGTTCTTC.

This rearrangement joins TRBV6-2 or TRBV6-3 to TRBJ2-1; 13 bases align to TRBD2. Germline trimming cut 2 bases from V and 14 bases from J; bases unmatched to any gene: 6. There are 14 residues in the CDR3. The V gene's germline CDR1 is MNHEY and CDR2 SVGEGT. The CDR3: CASSYGGLAGEKFF. In DNA form, the CDR3 reads TGTGCCAGCAGTTACGGCGGACTAGCGGGAGAAAAGTTCTTC.

The genes are TRBV24-1 and TRBJ1-4, with D perhaps TRBD1 (6 bases). This CDR3 comprises 14 residues. Germline values: CDR1 KGHDR, CDR2 SFDVKD. Deletions cut 2 bases from V and 7 bases from J, with 10 bases between. The CDR3 sequence is CATSDYRVGEKLFF. DNA for the CDR3: TGTGCCACCAGTGATTACAGGGTCGGTGAAAAACTGTTTTTT.

The CDR3 DNA reads TGTGCCACCTCGAGCTCACCCTCCTACGAGCAGTACTTC. Residues: CATSSSPSYEQYF. This rearrangement joins TRBV24-1 to TRBJ2-7; no definite D call. This CDR3 contains 13 residues. CDR1 and CDR2 from the germline V gene are KGHDR and SFDVKD. The germline V and J ends were trimmed by 9 bases and 0 bases, with 11 bases remaining between them.